Given below is one TCR beta chain in context. The target antigen is unknown. Donors came from a validation cohort of over a hundred subjects, distinct from the first 666-subject cohort. Germline V gene lookup returns CDR1 MNHNS and CDR2 SASEGT. The CDR3 loop spans 14 amino acids. V was cut by 4 bases and J by 9 bases, with 16 bases left in between. The sample is drawn from a study of cytomegalovirus exposure and HLA in healthy donors. Points from the study as a whole: Both high specificity and high sensitivity reportedly marked the classifier's diagnosis of cytomegalovirus status. Investigators reported 164 TCR beta chains as tied to cytomegalovirus. A few CMV-associated chains were confirmed in vitro to be specific for CMV antigens.

Sequenced by immunoSEQ multiplex PCR; TCRdb stores in-frame clones only, minus some. The profile covers over 100,000 clones, with 80% to 90% appearing a single time and 1% to 1.5% taken by the ten largest. The receptor comes from a woman in her late teens or twenties in good health and CMV-seronegative. V is TRBV6-1 and J is TRBJ1-5; the D is unclear. Specimen: PBMCs. The CDR3 nucleotides read TGTGCCAGCAGTGGCACCATGCTAGATATGCCCCAGCATTTT. This sequence encodes CASSGTMLDMPQHF.